One T cell receptor (beta chain) is described in this entry. Method: immunoSEQ multiplex PCR; TCRdb's copy keeps in-frame clones and lacks some. The sample lists approximately 58,000 clones; roughly nine tenths were seen once. This entry comes from a study of control samples from healthy donors and cancer patients. Germline CDR1 reads SGHVS; CDR2 reads FNYEAQ. The V gene lost 5 bases and the J gene lost 8 bases, with 21 bases spanning the gap. The CDR3 contains 15 residues. The V call is TRBV7-6, the J call TRBJ1-2; perhaps TRBD1 as D (5 bases). Material: PBMCs. The receptor's source is a man aged 60 to 69 with head and neck cancer. The CDR3 loop reads CASSHPGERVVGYTF. CDR3 nucleotide sequence: TGTGCCAGCAGCCACCCGGGGGAGCGGGTCGTGGGCTACACCTTC.